The 27 T cell receptor beta chains presented below share a single source sample, sequenced in a study of T-cell reconstitution after alpha-beta-depleted transplantation in children listed by TCRdb under 2016. The library was made by PCR. Sequencing was carried out with an Illumina HiSeq 2500. TCR libraries were prepared with molecular barcoding, using unique molecular identifiers to normalize TCRbeta repertoire quantification. The public reads were quality trimmed at Q25 with fastp and then assembled into clones with MiXCR by TCRdb, keeping productive beta chains. CDR3 protein duplicates are merged, each entry listing the most common genes and DNA. The sample contains 280,000 or so distinct CDR3 sequences, 9.5% to 13% of them found a single time. The top ten clones comprise roughly a quarter of the sample. Sample treatment or condition, as interpreted from the label and publication: allogeneic hematopoietic cell transplantation with graft depleted of TCRalphabeta T cells and CD19 B cells.

This specimen consisted of peripheral blood, obtained 180 days after TCRalphabeta/CD19-depleted stem cell transplant. Receptor source: a male patient aged 2-15 years who had a stem cell transplant for chronic granulomatous disease, so the T cells may come from the graft donor.

Ten or more counts support this clonotype. The chain joins TRBV9 to TRBJ1-6, with D perhaps TRBD1 (5 bases). Germline-derived CDR1 and CDR2 are SGDLS and YYNGEE. The CDR3 loop spans 13 amino acids. Deletions cut 0 bases from V and 13 bases from J, with 11 bases between. The CDR3 nucleotides read TGTGCCAGCAGCGTAGCGGAGGGACGGCCCCTCCACTTT. Translation: CASSVAEGRPLHF.

This clonotype has at least ten counts. The rearrangement joins TRBV20-1 to TRBJ2-3; D might be TRBD2 (5 bases). The CDR3 sequence is 12 residues long. Germline V lookup: CDR1 DFQATT, CDR2 SNEGSKA (reference sequence). The V end was cut by 1 base, the J end by 6 bases, with 8 bases between. CDR3 coding DNA: TGCAGTGCTAGAGTTCTAGCTGATACGCAGTATTTT. This gives the protein CSARVLADTQYF.

This clonotype came up many times. The chain has TRBV29-1 and TRBJ2-1; tentatively, D is TRBD1 (6 bases). CDR3 length: 16 residues. Trimming pared 2 bases from V and 3 bases from J, leaving 17 bases between. In germline, CDR1 is SQVTM, CDR2 ANQGSEA. CDR3: CSVESRGSRIYNEQFF. CDR3 sequence (DNA): TGCAGCGTTGAAAGTAGGGGGAGTCGAATCTACAATGAGCAGTTCTTC.

This clonotype was observed many times. J is TRBJ2-3 and V is TRBV12-3 or TRBV12-4; 7 nucleotides line up with TRBD2. The CDR3 is 14 amino acids. DNA for the CDR3: TGTCTAAACAGCGGGAACCCAGGCACAGATACGCAGTATTTT. Translated: CLNSGNPGTDTQYF.

This clonotype was detected ten times or more. The rearrangement uses TRBV10-3 and TRBJ2-3, with D perhaps TRBD2 (5 bases). The CDR3 consists of 16 residues. CDR1 ENHRY and CDR2 SYGVKD come from the germline V gene. V lost 4 bases and J lost 0, with 14 bases in between. The CDR3 sequence: CAISALSGTSTDTQYF. The CDR3 region has the DNA TGTGCCATCAGTGCCCTAAGCGGTACTAGCACAGATACGCAGTATTTT.

This clonotype has ten or more counts. V usage is TRBV27 and J usage is TRBJ2-5; TRBD1 matches at 12 bases. The germline gives CDR1 MNHEY, CDR2 SMNVEV (reference sequence). V shed 3 bases, J shed 6 bases, and the junction held 8 bases outside the gene matches. This CDR3 comprises 16 residues. CDR3 residues: CASSFRGTGGVKTQYF. In DNA form, the CDR3 reads TGTGCCAGCAGTTTCCGAGGGACAGGGGGCGTAAAGACCCAGTACTTC.

In its sample, this clonotype was seen many times. The chain combines TRBV5-1 with TRBJ2-3, with 10 bases fitting TRBD2. CDR1 and CDR2 (germline): SGHRS, YFSETQ. The CDR3 has 15 amino acids. Germline trimming cut 0 bases from V and 5 bases from J; bases unmatched to any gene: 3. CDR3 sequence (DNA): TGCGCCAGCAGCTTGGAAGCGGGAGGGGTAGATACGCAGTATTTT. Translation gives CASSLEAGGVDTQYF.

Many counts were recorded for this clonotype. The chain couples TRBV5-4 to TRBJ2-2; 7 nucleotides agree with TRBD1. Germline CDR1 reads SGHNT; CDR2 reads YYREEE (reference sequence). There are 15 residues in the CDR3. Trimming took 4 bases from V and 0 from J; bases not matched to a gene: 3. CDR3 in amino acids: CASSPGTANTGELFF. In DNA form, the CDR3 reads TGTGCCAGCAGCCCGGGGACAGCGAACACCGGGGAGCTGTTTTTT.

This chain joins TRBV28 and TRBJ2-1, with D perhaps matching TRBD2 (6 bases). From germline, CDR1 is MDHEN and CDR2 SYDVKM. V gave up 7 bases and J gave up 7 bases, with 14 bases separating them. The length of the CDR3 is 13 residues. CDR3 sequence: CASMTGVNNEQFF. The CDR3 nucleotides read TGTGCCAGCATGACGGGAGTAAATAATGAGCAGTTCTTC.

As for this clonotype: A much larger clone lies one base from this, so it may be a read error. The gene calls are TRBV15 and TRBJ2-6; 9 bases align to TRBD2. The germline V gene has CDR1 LNHNV and CDR2 YYDKDF (reference sequence). The CDR3 runs to 20 residues. In DNA, the CDR3 is TGTGCCACCGGCAGAGATAGTACTAGCGGGTTCCTCTCTGGGGCCAACGTCCTGACTTTC. It specifies CATGRDSTSGFLSGANVLTF.

Only a few counts were recorded for this clonotype. This rearrangement joins TRBV28 to TRBJ1-5; no clear D gene. Germline V lookup: CDR1 MDHEN, CDR2 SYDVKM. This CDR3 contains 12 residues. Trimming removed 6 bases at V and 2 bases at J, with 5 bases between. CDR3 sequence (DNA): TGTGCCAGCAGGCCCGGCAATCAGCCCCAGCATTTT. It translates to CASRPGNQPQHF. Using reference TRBV28 and TRBJ1-5 for the parts outside the CDR3, the full variable domain is DVKVTQSSRYLVKRTGEKVFLECVQDMDHENMFWYRQDPGLGLRLIYFSYDVKMKEKGDIPEGYSVSREKKERFSLILESASTNQTSMYLCASRPGNQPQHFGDGTRLSIL.

This clonotype was observed many times. The chain is built from TRBV12-3 or TRBV12-4 and TRBJ2-1, with D possibly being TRBD2 (5 bases). Trimming pared 4 bases from V and 8 bases from J, leaving 18 bases between. The CDR3 loop spans 15 amino acids. CDR3 sequence: CASSSNSPGVDEQFF. DNA of the CDR3: TGTGCCAGCAGTTCAAACTCCCCCGGGGTGGATGAGCAGTTCTTC.

This clonotype was observed many times. The V and J genes are TRBV5-1 and TRBJ1-3; TRBD1 is a possible D gene (6 bases). This CDR3 has 16 residues. The V end lost 4 bases, the J end lost 0 bases, and 14 bases lay between the germline ends. The germline gives CDR1 SGHRS, CDR2 YFSETQ. The CDR3 bases are TGCGCCAGCAGCCGTACAGGGCCTCTCTCTGGAAACACCATATATTTT. Encoded protein: CASSRTGPLSGNTIYF. The variable domain in full, with the rest retrieved from reference TRBV5-1 and TRBJ1-3, is KAGVTQTPRYLIKTRGQQVTLSCSPISGHRSVSWYQQTPGQGLQFLFEYFSETQRNKGNFPGRFSGRQFSNSRSEMNVSTLELGDSALYLCASSRTGPLSGNTIYFGEGSWLTVV.

The V and J genes are TRBV15 and TRBJ2-2, with unresolved D. The V gene lost 2 bases and the J gene lost 1 base, with 8 bases spanning the gap. The CDR3 has 15 residues. The germline gives CDR1 LNHNV, CDR2 YYDKDF (reference sequence). The CDR3, as DNA: TGTGCCACCAGCAGACCGGCCCTGAACACCGGGGAGCTGTTTTTT. Translated, it gives CATSRPALNTGELFF. Drawing the rest from reference TRBV15 and TRBJ2-2, the complete variable domain is DAMVIQNPRYQVTQFGKPVTLSCSQTLNHNVMYWYQQKSSQAPKLLFHYYDKDFNNEADTPDNFQSRRPNTSFCFLDIRSPGLGDTAMYLCATSRPALNTGELFFGEGSRLTVL.

This clonotype was observed a few times. The chain combines TRBV7-9 with TRBJ2-1, with 8 nucleotides matching TRBD1. CDR1 is SEHNR and CDR2 is FQNEAQ in the germline V gene (reference sequence). The CDR3 consists of 14 residues. J lost 7 bases, V lost 5 bases, and 7 bases had no gene match. CDR3 DNA sequence: TGTGCCAGCAGCCAAACAGGGGGGTGGAATGAGCAGTTCTTC. Translated, it gives CASSQTGGWNEQFF.

This clonotype was observed a handful of times. J is TRBJ1-1 and V is TRBV30; 8 bases are a match to TRBD1. This CDR3 comprises 16 residues. J gave up 3 bases and V 1 base, and 10 bases lay outside the gene matches. Germline V CDR1 and CDR2: GTSNPN, SVGIG (reference sequence). Here the CDR3 DNA reads TGTGCCTGGAGTGCCCGACAGGGGTGGGGTGACACTGAAGCTTTCTTT. Translating gives CAWSARQGWGDTEAFF. The complete variable domain, with remaining parts taken from reference TRBV30 and TRBJ1-1, reads SQTIHQWPATLVQPVGSPLSLECTVEGTSNPNLYWYRQAAGRGLQLLFYSVGIGQISSEVPQNLSASRPQDRQFILSSKKLLLSDSGFYLCAWSARQGWGDTEAFFGQGTRLTVV.

This clonotype came up many times. The chain employs TRBV28 and TRBJ2-7, with no clear D. With 6 bases removed from V and 6 bases from J, the gap between germline ends came to 21 bases. The CDR3 contains 15 residues. The germline gives CDR1 MDHEN, CDR2 SYDVKM. This CDR3 is CASSTYWQPRAEQYF. The CDR3 DNA is TGTGCCAGCAGCACTTACTGGCAGCCAAGAGCCGAGCAGTACTTC.

At least ten counts were recorded for this clonotype. The chain carries TRBV5-1 and TRBJ1-1; TRBD1 matches 8 bases. The CDR3 consists of 14 residues. V dropped 4 bases and J dropped 5; count of bases not matched to a gene: 7. Per germline, CDR1 SGHRS and CDR2 YFSETQ. For the CDR3, the DNA is TGCGCCAGCAGCACTACAGGGGGTTGGACTGAAGCTTTCTTT. This encodes CASSTTGGWTEAFF. Full variable domain (missing parts from reference TRBV5-1 and TRBJ1-1): KAGVTQTPRYLIKTRGQQVTLSCSPISGHRSVSWYQQTPGQGLQFLFEYFSETQRNKGNFPGRFSGRQFSNSRSEMNVSTLELGDSALYLCASSTTGGWTEAFFGQGTRLTVV.

Ten or more counts support this clonotype. The chain carries TRBV12-3 or TRBV12-4 and TRBJ1-5; no firm D call. Deletions cut 1 base from V and 8 bases from J, with 12 bases between. The length of the CDR3 is 14 residues. DNA for the CDR3: TGTGCCAGCAGTTTAGGAAGTGGCTTGAAGCCCCAGCATTTT. It encodes CASSLGSGLKPQHF.

Ten or more counts support this clonotype. The J gene is TRBJ2-2, the V gene TRBV6-5; D is perhaps TRBD2 (5 bases). The germline V gene has CDR1 MNHEY and CDR2 SVGAGI. V was pared by 0 bases and J by 6 bases, with 14 bases between. The CDR3 is 16 amino acids. The DNA of the CDR3 is TGTGCCAGCAGTTACTCGACCTACGGGAATGCCGGGGAGCTGTTTTTT. As protein: CASSYSTYGNAGELFF.

This clonotype has a single count. A much larger clone differs by one base, so this may be a read error. The J gene is TRBJ1-2, the V gene TRBV7-9, with D possibly being TRBD1 (6 bases). CDR1 and CDR2 (germline): SEHNR, FQNEAQ (reference sequence). The CDR3 covers 14 residues. CDR3 DNA sequence: TGTGCCTGCAGCCCGACAGGAGGGAACTATGGCTACACCTTC. Protein: CACSPTGGNYGYTF.

This clonotype was observed many times. The chain carries TRBV20-1 and TRBJ2-3, with TRBD1 identical over 7 bases. Trimming cost V 1 base and J 5 bases; bases outside gene matches: 3. The CDR3 has 13 amino acids. Germline CDR1 and CDR2: DFQATT and SNEGSKA (reference sequence). The chain's CDR3 is CSARGQGLDTQYF. CDR3 bases: TGCAGTGCTAGAGGACAGGGATTAGATACGCAGTATTTT.

This clonotype was seen ten or more times. The V and J genes are TRBV18 and TRBJ2-3; no reliable D call. The germline V gene has CDR1 KGHSH and CDR2 LQKENI. V lost 0 bases, J lost 1 base, and 2 bases lay in between. The CDR3 loop spans 13 amino acids. The CDR3 spells CASSPPGTDTQYF. The DNA for the CDR3 is TGTGCCAGCTCACCACCGGGCACAGATACGCAGTATTTT.

This clonotype was observed many times. The chain joins TRBV20-1 to TRBJ2-3, with D hard to call. V was shortened by 3 bases and J by 5 bases, with 6 bases between the two germline ends. This CDR3 comprises 11 residues. From germline, CDR1 is DFQATT and CDR2 SNEGSKA (reference sequence). CDR3 sequence: CSARGLDTQYF. As DNA, the CDR3 is TGCAGTGCTAGGGGTCTAGATACGCAGTATTTT.

Ten or more counts support this clonotype. CDR3 region: CASSPPLAGRDYEQYF. CDR3 nucleotide sequence: TGTGCCAGCAGCCCCCCCCTAGCGGGGCGCGACTACGAGCAGTACTTC. The chain uses TRBV7-9 and TRBJ2-7; 9 bases are a match to TRBD2. Per germline, CDR1 SEHNR and CDR2 FQNEAQ (reference sequence). This CDR3 comprises 16 residues. Unmatched junction bases numbered 11, after V lost 5 bases and J lost 3 bases.

This clonotype was found many times. V is TRBV11-2 and J is TRBJ1-2; D remains ambiguous. Trimming left V 3 bases short and J 2 bases short, with 10 bases between. CDR1 SGHAT and CDR2 FQNNGV come from the germline V gene. This CDR3 is built from 14 residues. The chain's CDR3 is CASSFGPRNYGYTF. CDR3 nucleotide sequence: TGTGCCAGCAGCTTCGGACCGCGGAACTATGGCTACACCTTC.

This clonotype was recorded a few times. This rearrangement joins TRBV6-1 to TRBJ1-5, with D hard to call. Trimming took off 10 bases at V and 5 bases at J, with 21 bases between the two ends. Per the germline V gene, CDR1 is MNHNS and CDR2 is SASEGT. The CDR3 length is 15 residues. This CDR3 reads CATGEEGPLHQPQHF. The CDR3 DNA reads TGTGCCACCGGAGAGGAGGGTCCGCTCCATCAGCCCCAGCATTTT.